This T cell receptor (beta chain) was sequenced during a study of regulatory T cells in long-lasting Graves disease. In building TCR beta libraries, iRepertoire HTBI primers were used together with Arm-PCR of CDR3 regions. TCRdb reprocessed the multiplex PCR reads via MiXCR and lists one record per CDR3 protein. Of roughly 490,000 distinct CDR3 sequences detected, around a fifth appear once; the ten largest clones hold around 13%. Time point noted: persistent/refractory GD, antithyroid drugs over 5 years with positive TRAb. PBMCs were the source of the RNA used for TCR sequencing. Peripheral blood, around 10 milliliters of it, was drawn into EDTA tubes. The table lists this clonotype with a few counts. Its target is unknown. The CDR3 runs to 20 residues. The V end was cut by 3 bases, the J end by 0 bases, with 23 bases between. Whole-study findings and limits: TCR diversity was lower in persistent than newly diagnosed Graves' disease. Persistent cases favored TRBV28, TRBJ1-2 and TRBJ2-5.

The sequence was collected from a female donor with Graves disease. Sequencing was performed on peripheral blood mononuclear cells (PBMCs), taken when the disease was refractory, from a patient treated with antithyroid drugs. The V call is TRBV12-3 or TRBV12-4, the J call TRBJ2-2; D is tentatively TRBD1 or TRBD2 (5 bases each). CDR3 coding DNA: TGTGCCAGCAGTTTCCCCCTTCGGAGACAGACTAAACCGAACACCGGGGAGCTGTTTTTT. This gives the protein CASSFPLRRQTKPNTGELFF.